This T cell receptor (beta chain) stems from a study of blood T cell repertoires in COVID-19. The CDR3 totals 13 residues. Trimming cost V 3 bases and J 8 bases; bases outside gene matches: 4. The data were produced by immunoSEQ multiplex PCR, yet TCRdb's version contains in-frame clones alone and is incomplete. The sample has 130,000 or so clones, roughly 83% seen once. The participants were between about 18 and 89 years old and came from 20 to 30 US areas. The chain couples TRBV12-3 or TRBV12-4 to TRBJ1-2; TRBD1 agrees at 9 bases. The TCR was taken from a man aged 45-65 years who had recovered from COVID-19. Sample: PBMCs or T cells enriched from blood (not recorded which). The CDR3 DNA follows: TGTGCCAGCAGTTTTGGGGACAGGGCAGGCTACACCTTC. It encodes CASSFGDRAGYTF.